This entry lists 5 T cell receptor beta chains sequenced from one sample in a study of shared clonotypes between healthy human individuals. Clones were sequenced by immunoSEQ multiplex PCR, and TCRdb holds only the in-frame ones, with some missing. The sample has about 750,000 clones, roughly 92% seen once. Cells designated naive CD8 were CD45RO-negative and were positively selected for CCR7, with terminally differentiated effector memory CD45RA+ cells excluded. Sequenced: naive CD8+ T cells sorted from blood. These receptor sequences come from a man aged 25 to 45 in good health.

The chain links TRBV4-3 to TRBJ2-7; possible D gene TRBD2, 7 bases. The CDR3 is made up of 14 amino acids. V was trimmed by 1 base and J by 7 bases, leaving 14 bases between them. Germline loops: CDR1 LGHNA, CDR2 YSLEER. CDR3 in DNA: TGCGCCAGCAGCCAAGGGCGGGGGCCTTGGGAGCAGTACTTC. It translates to CASSQGRGPWEQYF.

V and J are TRBV30 and TRBJ1-1; the D gene is possibly TRBD1 (6 bases). The CDR3 loop spans 13 amino acids. Per the germline V gene, CDR1 is GTSNPN and CDR2 is SVGIG (reference sequence). V gave up 0 bases and J gave up 10 bases, with 15 bases separating them. CDR3 in amino acids: CAWSVTGFVGAFF. For the CDR3, the DNA is TGTGCCTGGAGTGTCACAGGGTTCGTAGGAGCTTTCTTT.

The gene calls are TRBV4-1 and TRBJ1-4, with no clear D. V was shortened by 1 base and J by 8 bases, with 8 bases between the two germline ends. CDR3 length equals 13 residues. Per the germline V gene, CDR1 is MGHRA and CDR2 is YSYEKL. The CDR3 spells CASSQVHGEKLFF. CDR3 in DNA: TGCGCCAGCAGCCAAGTTCATGGGGAAAAACTGTTTTTT.

The chain couples TRBV19 to TRBJ1-2; D might be TRBD1 (5 bases). Trimming left V 9 bases short and J 2 bases short, with 10 bases between. The CDR3 sequence is 12 residues long. The germline gives CDR1 LNHDA, CDR2 SQIVND (reference sequence). The CDR3 DNA reads TGTGCCAGCCGACAGACAAACTATGGCTACACCTTC. It encodes CASRQTNYGYTF.

This clone was detected once. The chain has TRBV29-1 and TRBJ1-1; D uncertain. Per germline, CDR1 SQVTM and CDR2 ANQGSEA. The length of the CDR3 is 12 residues. V was trimmed by 3 bases and J by 4 bases, leaving 9 bases between them. This chain's CDR3 is CSVEWQSTEAFF. The CDR3 DNA sequence: TGCAGCGTTGAGTGGCAGAGCACTGAAGCTTTCTTT.